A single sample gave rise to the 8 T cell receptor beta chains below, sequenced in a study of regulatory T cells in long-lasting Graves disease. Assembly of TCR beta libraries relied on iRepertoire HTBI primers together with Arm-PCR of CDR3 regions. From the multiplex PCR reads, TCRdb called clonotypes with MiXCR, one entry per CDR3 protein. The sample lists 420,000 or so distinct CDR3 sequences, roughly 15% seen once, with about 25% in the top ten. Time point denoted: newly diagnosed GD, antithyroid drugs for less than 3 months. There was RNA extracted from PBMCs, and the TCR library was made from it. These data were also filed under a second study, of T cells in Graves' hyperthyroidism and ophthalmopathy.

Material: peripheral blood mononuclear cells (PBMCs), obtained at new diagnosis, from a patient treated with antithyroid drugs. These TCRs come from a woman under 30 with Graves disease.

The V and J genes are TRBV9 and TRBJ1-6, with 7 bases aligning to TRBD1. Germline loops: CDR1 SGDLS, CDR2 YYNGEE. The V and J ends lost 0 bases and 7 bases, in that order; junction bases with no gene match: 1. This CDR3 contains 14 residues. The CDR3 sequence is CASSVGQGNSPLHF. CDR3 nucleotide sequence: TGTGCCAGCAGCGTAGGACAGGGCAATTCACCCCTCCACTTT.

The CDR3 nucleotides are TGCAGCGCCTTCGGGCAGGGGTACGGCTACACCTTC. Protein: CSAFGQGYGYTF. The chain recombines TRBV29-1 with TRBJ1-2; possibly TRBD1 for D (6 bases). V was cut by 7 bases and J by 8 bases, with 17 bases left in between. Germline V gene data show CDR1 as SQVTM and CDR2 as ANQGSEA. The CDR3 is 12 residues long.

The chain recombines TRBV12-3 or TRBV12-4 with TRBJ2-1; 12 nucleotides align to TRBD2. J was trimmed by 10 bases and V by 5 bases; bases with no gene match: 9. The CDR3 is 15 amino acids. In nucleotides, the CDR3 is TGTGCCAGCAGTCCCCGACTAGCGGGAGATGAAGAGCAGTTCTTC. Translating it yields CASSPRLAGDEEQFF.

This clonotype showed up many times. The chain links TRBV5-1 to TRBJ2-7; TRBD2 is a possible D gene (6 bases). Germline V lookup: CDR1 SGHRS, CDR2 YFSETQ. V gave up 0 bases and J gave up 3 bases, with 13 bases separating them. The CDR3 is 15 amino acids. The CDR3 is CASSLVRAGGYEQYF. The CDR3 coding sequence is TGCGCCAGCAGCTTGGTCCGAGCGGGCGGCTACGAGCAGTACTTC.

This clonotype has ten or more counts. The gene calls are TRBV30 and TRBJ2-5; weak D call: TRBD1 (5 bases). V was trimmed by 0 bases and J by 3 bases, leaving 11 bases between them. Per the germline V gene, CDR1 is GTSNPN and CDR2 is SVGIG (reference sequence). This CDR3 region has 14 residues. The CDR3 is CAWSVRSREETQYF. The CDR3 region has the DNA TGTGCCTGGAGTGTACGGTCCAGGGAAGAGACCCAGTACTTC.

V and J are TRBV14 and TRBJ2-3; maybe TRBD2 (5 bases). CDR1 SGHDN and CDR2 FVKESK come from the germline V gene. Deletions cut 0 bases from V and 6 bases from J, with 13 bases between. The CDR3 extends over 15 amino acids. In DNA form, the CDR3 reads TGTGCCAGCAGCCAAGATTCGGGTTCGGGGGATACGCAGTATTTT. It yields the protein CASSQDSGSGDTQYF. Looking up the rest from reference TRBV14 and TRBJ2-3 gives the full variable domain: EAGVTQFPSHSVIEKGQTVTLRCDPISGHDNLYWYRRVMGKEIKFLLHFVKESKQDESGMPNNRFLAERTGGTYSTLKVQPAELEDSGVYFCASSQDSGSGDTQYFGPGTRLTVL.

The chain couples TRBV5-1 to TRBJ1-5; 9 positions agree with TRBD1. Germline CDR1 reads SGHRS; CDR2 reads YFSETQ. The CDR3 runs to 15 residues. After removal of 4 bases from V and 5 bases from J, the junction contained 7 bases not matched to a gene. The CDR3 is CASSVGTGWDQPQHF. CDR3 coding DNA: TGCGCCAGCAGCGTAGGGACAGGGTGGGATCAGCCCCAGCATTTT.

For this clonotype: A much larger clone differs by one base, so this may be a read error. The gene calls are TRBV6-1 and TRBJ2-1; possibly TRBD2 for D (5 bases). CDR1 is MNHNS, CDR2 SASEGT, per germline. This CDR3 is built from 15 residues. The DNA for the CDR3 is TGTGCCAGCAGGGAAGAGGGTGGGAGCAACAATGAGCAGTTCTTC. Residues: CASREEGGSNNEQFF.